The entry that follows covers one TCR beta chain sequence. Its matching antigen is unknown. The CDR3 is 16 amino acids. Trimming removed 4 bases from V and 5 bases from J; junction bases left unmatched: 12. The germline CDR1 and CDR2 sequences are SGHNT and YYREEE (reference sequence). The validation cohort, a group of roughly 120 subjects, included the donors and was separate from the roughly 620-subject first cohort. The record originates from a study of cytomegalovirus exposure and HLA in healthy donors. Study context: Both the 120 validation repertoires and the approximately 670 first-cohort repertoires used the same platform, as reported by a later analysis. Study-level results: High sensitivity and specificity were reportedly achieved when the classifier diagnosed cytomegalovirus status. Among TCR sequences, most were rare, though some public TCRs appeared in many donors.

Clones were read by immunoSEQ multiplex PCR, and TCRdb kept only the in-frame ones, dropping some. The data hold 200,000 to 300,000 clones, with around 86% observed a single time. This clonotype was obtained from a woman in her twenties or thirties in good health and CMV-seropositive. Specimen: PBMCs. V is TRBV5-4 and J is TRBJ2-5, with TRBD1 identical over 9 bases. CDR3 DNA sequence: TGTGCCAGCAGCCTAAGTGGGACAGGGATAGGGGAGACCCAGTACTTC. It translates to CASSLSGTGIGETQYF.